This T cell receptor beta chain was identified in a study of Graves' ophthalmopathy and Graves' hyperthyroidism. For the study at large: At the time of initial diagnosis and before any treatment, peripheral blood was collected. The study's findings and limits: Clonotypes were expanded in thyroid at above 0.001 frequency, and most also appeared in blood.

This clonotype was recorded many times. The antigen remains undetermined. Other autoimmune disease, uncontrolled infection, pregnancy and lactation led to exclusion. The diagnosis combined clinical symptoms, thyroxine, TRAb, thyroid ultrasound and orbital computed tomography scans. The authors amplified TCR beta CDR3 regions, and they did so from RNA transcripts for repertoire sequencing. Second-round multiplex PCR followed a first-round RT-PCR using HTBI primers. TCRdb itself ran the multiplex PCR reads through MiXCR, one entry per CDR3 protein. The profile shows a few hundred thousand distinct CDR3 sequences, roughly 15% of them singletons. Trimming cost V 4 bases and J 0 bases, with 10 bases left between them. Germline CDR1 is SGHTA and CDR2 is FQGNSA. The CDR3 length is 15 residues.

J is TRBJ1-3 and V is TRBV7-2, with D uncertain. Sequencing was performed on peripheral blood. The clonotype comes from an adult woman with stable Graves' hyperthyroidism. The CDR3 DNA sequence: TGTGCCAGCAGCTCATTAGGACTCTCTGGAAACACCATATATTTT. This sequence encodes CASSSLGLSGNTIYF.